This T cell receptor (beta chain) was sequenced for a study of blood T cell repertoires in COVID-19. Sequenced by immunoSEQ multiplex PCR; TCRdb stores in-frame clones only, minus some. The sample has 70,000 or so clones; approximately 90% are singletons. Germline CDR1 is SGHRS and CDR2 is YFSETQ. J gave up 7 bases and V 6 bases, and 15 bases lay outside the gene matches. The CDR3 extends over 16 amino acids. This sequence originates from a man aged 60 to 69 with acute or convalescent COVID-19. V is TRBV5-1 and J is TRBJ2-1; 8 nucleotides agree with TRBD2. The source material was peripheral blood. The CDR3, as DNA: TGCGCCAGCACCAATGGACTAGCCCATTCCCCAAATGAGCAGTTCTTC. Translating gives CASTNGLAHSPNEQFF.